Below, one T cell receptor beta chain is given with its context. The clone's antigen remains unknown. No base-level quality is on record; no much larger clone is a single base apart. The CDR3 regions of human TCRbeta chains were analyzed by immunosequencing. The original pipeline was this. Repertoire TCRs were checked for matches against a reference library of SARS-CoV-2-specific TCRs that had been generated using the MIRA antigen-specificity platform. Breadth meant the fraction of unique TCRs that were SARS-CoV-2-associated, whereas depth meant the fraction of total T cells that were SARS-CoV-2-associated. Each spike-specific TCR was assigned to its reactive spike region and to a CD4 or CD8 class using the MIRA data. Log10-transformed breadth and depth values were compared by one-way ANOVA with Sidak's multiple comparisons tests. Here the immuneACCESS table is served through TCRdb, limited to in-frame sequences with V and J called. Missing clones are a known gap in these copies; in checked studies unresolved V genes cover under half, and the rest lacks a known reason. V and J calls and clone size follow that table, whereas D and trimming were derived from the DNA. The sample contains roughly 120,000 clones, about 82% of them found a single time. The ten largest make up 12% of the sample.

From cysteine to phenylalanine, the CDR3 is 16 amino acids long. The retained sequence is limited to the CDR3, 48 bases, with the frame set at the first base. The germline V gene gives CDR1 as KGHSH and CDR2 as LQKENI. The junction shows trimming of 4 bases on V and 6 bases on J, and the gene matches do not reach 4 bases of it. Per the publication, the time point label means: baseline before first vaccination. Vaccinee samples were obtained from the UK trials COV001 and COV002, which included a single-blind randomized controlled phase 2/3 trial of AZD1222 (ChAdOx1 nCoV-19) in healthy adults. Trial participant PBMC samples were collected at day 0 and day 28 after the second dose for TCRbeta chain sequencing. This entry comes from a study of T cell responses to AZD1222 COVID-19 vaccine (dated by TCRdb to the early 2020s). With regard to the full study: AZD1222 recipients with second doses at about 4 weeks or about 12 weeks were pooled, because spike-specific TCR depth and breadth did not differ between schedules. A total of 233 trial participants underwent TCR sequencing, of whom under 220 had received two doses of AZD1222 and about 25 had received two doses of the MenACWY control vaccine. Enrollment into the trials was organized by age into subgroups of 18-55, 56-69 and 70-plus years, and those subgroups contained 148, 28 and 57 TCR-sequenced participants, respectively.

The full study reports these points: Reportedly, almost half of the unique spike-specific TCRs recognized epitopes lying outside the regions that are mutated in the B.1.351 and B.1.1.7 variants. Vaccine-associated CD4 TCRs spanned the whole spike protein, with dominant responses in regions 160-218 and 743-854. Participants were mostly white British and included more females than males, and it was suggested by the authors that clonal diversity may have been underestimated. In the small 56-69-year group, the increase in depth fell short of significance, most likely because of low power. A significant rise in spike-specific TCR breadth and depth was observed after two AZD1222 doses relative to day 0 and relative to MenACWY recipients. Only five or six AZD1222 recipients were SARS-CoV-2 seropositive at baseline, limiting conclusions about previously exposed vaccinees. Because no day 14 peak-response samples were available, the repertoires could be characterized only after the peak T cell response.

This clonotype was sampled from an adult in good health. Here the sequenced sample was peripheral blood, taken on day 0 of AZD1222 vaccination. The rearranged chain carries TRBV18 and TRBJ2-2; 14 central nucleotides agree with TRBD2. The sequence in DNA is TGTGCCAGCTCACAGGGACTAGCGGGAGACGCCGGGGAGCTGTTTTTT. Its protein reads: CASSQGLAGDAGELFF.